The sequence of this TCR beta chain was determined in a study of long-term antiretroviral therapy in people with HIV. The assay, immunoSEQ v3.0, was run at survey level. Assay: immunoSEQ multiplex PCR; the TCRdb copy retains only in-frame clones and omits some. Of around 30,000 clones listed, around 93% were seen once; the top ten hold less than 3.5%. People in the study who had HIV all got their treatment in the United States. There were roughly 0.95-11 million cryopreserved PBMC in the samples before DNA extraction. Germline assignment: CDR1 MNHEY and CDR2 SMNVEV (reference sequence). After removal of 7 bases from V and 6 bases from J, the junction contained 11 bases not matched to a gene. CDR3 length: 14 amino acids.

Sequences were derived from unsorted PBMCs, sampled roughly 7.1 years after starting antiretroviral therapy. The TCR sequence derives from a man in his fifties or sixties with HIV. The chain carries TRBV27 and TRBJ1-1; 7 bases map to TRBD1. CDR3 nucleotides: TGTGCCAGCATCAGCCTCCGGGACAGCCCTGAAGCTTTCTTT. This codes for CASISLRDSPEAFF.